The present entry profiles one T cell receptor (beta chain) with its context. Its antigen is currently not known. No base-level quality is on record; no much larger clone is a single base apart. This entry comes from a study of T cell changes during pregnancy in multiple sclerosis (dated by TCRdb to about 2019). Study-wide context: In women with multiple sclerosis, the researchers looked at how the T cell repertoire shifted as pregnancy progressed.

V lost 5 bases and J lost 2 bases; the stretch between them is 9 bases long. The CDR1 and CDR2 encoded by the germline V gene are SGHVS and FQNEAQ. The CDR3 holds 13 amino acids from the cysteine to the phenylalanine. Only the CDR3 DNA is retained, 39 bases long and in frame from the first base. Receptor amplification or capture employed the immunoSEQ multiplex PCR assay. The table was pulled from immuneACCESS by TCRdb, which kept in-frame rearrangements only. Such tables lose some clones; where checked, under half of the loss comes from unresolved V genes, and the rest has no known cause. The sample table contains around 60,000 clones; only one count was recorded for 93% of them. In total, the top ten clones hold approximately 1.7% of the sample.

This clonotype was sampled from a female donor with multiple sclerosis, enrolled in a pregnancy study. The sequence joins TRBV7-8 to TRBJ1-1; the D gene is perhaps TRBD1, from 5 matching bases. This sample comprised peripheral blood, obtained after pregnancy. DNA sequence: TGTGCCAGCAGCGTTGACAGAAACACTGAAGCTTTCTTT. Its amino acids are CASSVDRNTEAFF.